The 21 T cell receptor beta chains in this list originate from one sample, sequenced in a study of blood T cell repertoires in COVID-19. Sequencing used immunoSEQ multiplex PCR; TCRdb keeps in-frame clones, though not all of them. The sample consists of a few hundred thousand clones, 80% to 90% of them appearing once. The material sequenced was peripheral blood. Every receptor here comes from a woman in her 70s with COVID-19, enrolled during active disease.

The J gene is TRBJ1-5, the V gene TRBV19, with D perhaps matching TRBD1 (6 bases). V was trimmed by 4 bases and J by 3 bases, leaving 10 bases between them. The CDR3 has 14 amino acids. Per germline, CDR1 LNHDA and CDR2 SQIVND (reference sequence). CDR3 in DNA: TGTGCCAGTAGTAGAGGACAGTTCAATCAGCCCCAGCATTTT. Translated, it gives CASSRGQFNQPQHF.

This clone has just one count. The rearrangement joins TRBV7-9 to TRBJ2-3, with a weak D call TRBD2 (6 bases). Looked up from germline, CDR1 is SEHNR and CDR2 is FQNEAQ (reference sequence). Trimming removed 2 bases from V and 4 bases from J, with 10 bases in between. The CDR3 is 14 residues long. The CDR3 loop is CASSLTGAADTQYF. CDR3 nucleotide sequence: TGTGCCAGCAGCTTAACGGGAGCGGCAGATACGCAGTATTTT. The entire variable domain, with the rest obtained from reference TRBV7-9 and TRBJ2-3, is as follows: DTGVSQNPRHKITKRGQNVTFRCDPISEHNRLYWYRQTLGQGPEFLTYFQNEAQLEKSRLLSDRFSAERPKGSFSTLEIQRTEQGDSAMYLCASSLTGAADTQYFGPGTRLTVL.

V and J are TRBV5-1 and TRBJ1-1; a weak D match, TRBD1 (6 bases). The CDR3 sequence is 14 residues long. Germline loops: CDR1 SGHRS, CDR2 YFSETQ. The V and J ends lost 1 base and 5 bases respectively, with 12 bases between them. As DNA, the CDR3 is TGCGCCAGCAGCTTGCAGGGGTTGAGAACTGAAGCTTTCTTT. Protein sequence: CASSLQGLRTEAFF.

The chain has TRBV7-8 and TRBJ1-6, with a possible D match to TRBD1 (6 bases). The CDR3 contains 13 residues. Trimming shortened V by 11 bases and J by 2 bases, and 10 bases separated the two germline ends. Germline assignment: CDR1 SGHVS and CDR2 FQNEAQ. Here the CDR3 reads CAVSGAYNSPLHF. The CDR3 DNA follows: TGTGCCGTCTCAGGGGCCTATAATTCACCCCTCCACTTT.

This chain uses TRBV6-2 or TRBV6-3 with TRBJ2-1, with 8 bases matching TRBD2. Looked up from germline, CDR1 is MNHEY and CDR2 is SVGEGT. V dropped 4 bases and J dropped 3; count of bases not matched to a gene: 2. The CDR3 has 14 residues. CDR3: CASSWSGGYNEQFF. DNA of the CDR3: TGTGCCAGCAGTTGGAGCGGGGGCTACAATGAGCAGTTCTTC.

The CDR3 loop is CASSLGLAGGSYNEQFF. As DNA, the CDR3 is TGTGCCAGCAGTCTCGGACTAGCGGGAGGTTCCTACAATGAGCAGTTCTTC. The chain employs TRBV2 and TRBJ2-1; TRBD2 aligns across 14 bases. The V segment lost 5 bases and the J segment 1 base; nucleotides outside the gene matches: 4. Germline values: CDR1 SNHLY, CDR2 FYNNEI. The CDR3 extends over 17 amino acids.

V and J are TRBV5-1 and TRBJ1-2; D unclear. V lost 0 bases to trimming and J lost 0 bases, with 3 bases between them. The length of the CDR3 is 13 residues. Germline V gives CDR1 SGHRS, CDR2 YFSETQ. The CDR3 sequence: CASSLGANYGYTF. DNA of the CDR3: TGCGCCAGCAGCTTGGGAGCTAACTATGGCTACACCTTC.

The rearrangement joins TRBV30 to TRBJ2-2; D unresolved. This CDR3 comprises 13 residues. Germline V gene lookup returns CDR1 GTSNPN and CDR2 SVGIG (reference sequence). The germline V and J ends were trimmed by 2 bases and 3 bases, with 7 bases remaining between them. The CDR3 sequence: CAWSRDDTGELFF. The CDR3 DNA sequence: TGTGCCTGGAGTCGCGATGACACCGGGGAGCTGTTTTTT.

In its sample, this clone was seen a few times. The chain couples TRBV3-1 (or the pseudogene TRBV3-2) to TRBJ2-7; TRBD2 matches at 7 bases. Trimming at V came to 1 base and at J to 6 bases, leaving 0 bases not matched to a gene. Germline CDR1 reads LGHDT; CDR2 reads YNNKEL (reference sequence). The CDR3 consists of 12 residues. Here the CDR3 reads CASSQGTSEQYF. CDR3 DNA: TGTGCCAGCAGCCAAGGGACTAGCGAGCAGTACTTC.

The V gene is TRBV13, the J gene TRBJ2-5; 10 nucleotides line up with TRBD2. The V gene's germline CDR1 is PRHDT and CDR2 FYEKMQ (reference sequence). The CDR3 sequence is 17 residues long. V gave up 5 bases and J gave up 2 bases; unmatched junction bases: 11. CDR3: CASSPHPGTSEQETQYF. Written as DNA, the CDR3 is TGTGCCAGCAGCCCCCACCCTGGGACTAGCGAGCAAGAGACCCAGTACTTC.

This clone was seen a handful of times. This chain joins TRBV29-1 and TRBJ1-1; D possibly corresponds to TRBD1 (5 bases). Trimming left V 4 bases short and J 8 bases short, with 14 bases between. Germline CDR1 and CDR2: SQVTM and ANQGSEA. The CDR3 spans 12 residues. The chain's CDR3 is CSVARGGKEAFF. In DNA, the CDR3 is TGCAGCGTTGCGAGGGGAGGCAAGGAAGCTTTCTTT. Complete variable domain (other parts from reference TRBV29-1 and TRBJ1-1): SAVISQKPSRDICQRGTSLTIQCQVDSQVTMMFWYRQQPGQSLTLIATANQGSEATYESGFVIDKFPISRPNLTFSTLTVSNMSPEDSSIYLCSVARGGKEAFFGQGTRLTVV.

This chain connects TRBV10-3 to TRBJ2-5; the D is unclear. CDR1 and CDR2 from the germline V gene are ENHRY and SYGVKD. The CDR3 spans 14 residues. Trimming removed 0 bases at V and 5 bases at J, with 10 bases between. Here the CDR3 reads CAISESVGMETQYF. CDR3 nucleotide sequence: TGTGCCATCAGTGAGTCGGTCGGTATGGAGACCCAGTACTTC.

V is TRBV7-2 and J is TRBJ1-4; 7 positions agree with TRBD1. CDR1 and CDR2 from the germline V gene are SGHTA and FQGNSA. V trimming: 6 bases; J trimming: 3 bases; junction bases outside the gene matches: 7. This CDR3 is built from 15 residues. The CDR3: CASRSGGRSNEKLFF. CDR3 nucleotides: TGTGCCAGCAGGTCAGGGGGGCGGTCTAATGAAAAACTGTTTTTT.

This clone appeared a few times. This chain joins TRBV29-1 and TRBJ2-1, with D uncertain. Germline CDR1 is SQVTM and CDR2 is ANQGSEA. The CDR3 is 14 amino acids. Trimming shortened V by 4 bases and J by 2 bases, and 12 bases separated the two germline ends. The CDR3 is CSVGSQNPYNEQFF. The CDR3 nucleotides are TGCAGCGTTGGAAGTCAGAATCCCTACAATGAGCAGTTCTTC.

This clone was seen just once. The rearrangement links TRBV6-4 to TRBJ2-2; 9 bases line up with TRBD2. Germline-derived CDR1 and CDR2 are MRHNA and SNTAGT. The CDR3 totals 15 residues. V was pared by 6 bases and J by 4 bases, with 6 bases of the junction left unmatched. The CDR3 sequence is CASRKGTSSTGELFF. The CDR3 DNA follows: TGTGCCAGCAGAAAGGGGACTAGCTCCACCGGGGAGCTGTTTTTT.

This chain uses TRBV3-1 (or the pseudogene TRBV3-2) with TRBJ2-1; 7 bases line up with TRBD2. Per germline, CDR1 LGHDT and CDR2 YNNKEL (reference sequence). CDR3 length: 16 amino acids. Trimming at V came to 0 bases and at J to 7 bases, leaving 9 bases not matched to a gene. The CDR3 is CASSQDLTSVWNEQFF. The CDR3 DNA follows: TGTGCCAGCAGCCAAGATTTAACTAGCGTTTGGAATGAGCAGTTCTTC.

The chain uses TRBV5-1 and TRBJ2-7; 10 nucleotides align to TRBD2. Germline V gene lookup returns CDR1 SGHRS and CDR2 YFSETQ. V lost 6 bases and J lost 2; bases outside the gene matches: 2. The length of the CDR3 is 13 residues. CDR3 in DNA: TGCGCCAGCAAGCGGGAGGGGGCCTACGAGCAGTACTTC. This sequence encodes CASKREGAYEQYF.

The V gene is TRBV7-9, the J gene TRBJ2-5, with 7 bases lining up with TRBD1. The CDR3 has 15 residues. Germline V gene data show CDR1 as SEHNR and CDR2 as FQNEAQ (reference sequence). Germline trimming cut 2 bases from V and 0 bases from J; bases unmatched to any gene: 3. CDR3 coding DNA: TGTGCCAGCAGCTTAAAGGGGGCGAACCAAGAGACCCAGTACTTC. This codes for CASSLKGANQETQYF. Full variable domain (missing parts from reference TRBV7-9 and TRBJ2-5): DTGVSQNPRHKITKRGQNVTFRCDPISEHNRLYWYRQTLGQGPEFLTYFQNEAQLEKSRLLSDRFSAERPKGSFSTLEIQRTEQGDSAMYLCASSLKGANQETQYFGPGTRLLVL.

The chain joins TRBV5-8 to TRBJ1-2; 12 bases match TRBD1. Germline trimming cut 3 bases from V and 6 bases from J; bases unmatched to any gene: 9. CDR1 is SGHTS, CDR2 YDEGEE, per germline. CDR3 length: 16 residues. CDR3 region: CASSSPGQGAYNGYTF. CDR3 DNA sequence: TGTGCCAGCAGCTCACCGGGACAGGGGGCTTATAATGGCTACACCTTC.

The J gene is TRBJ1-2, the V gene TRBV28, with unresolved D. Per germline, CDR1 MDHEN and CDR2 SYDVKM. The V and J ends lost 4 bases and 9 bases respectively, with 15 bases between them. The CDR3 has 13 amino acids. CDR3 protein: CASSYDAERSYTF. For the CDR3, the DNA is TGTGCCAGCAGTTACGATGCAGAGCGGAGCTACACCTTC.

CDR3 in DNA: TGCAGCGTTAGGACAGGGAGGGGAGATAATGAAAAACTGTTTTTT. It codes for CSVRTGRGDNEKLFF. J is TRBJ1-4 and V is TRBV29-1, with 8 bases identical to TRBD1. Germline CDR1 reads SQVTM; CDR2 reads ANQGSEA. This CDR3 region has 15 residues. The V gene end was trimmed by 5 bases and the J gene end by 4 bases; junction bases not matched to a gene: 9. The complete variable domain, with remaining parts taken from reference TRBV29-1 and TRBJ1-4, reads SAVISQKPSRDICQRGTSLTIQCQVDSQVTMMFWYRQQPGQSLTLIATANQGSEATYESGFVIDKFPISRPNLTFSTLTVSNMSPEDSSIYLCSVRTGRGDNEKLFFGSGTQLSVL.